Sequencing of this T cell receptor (beta chain) was carried out in a study of T-cell reconstitution after alpha-beta-depleted transplantation in children (dated by TCRdb to 2016 to 2018). About the study as a whole: T-cell immune reconstitution after TCRalphabeta/CD19-depleted allogeneic hematopoietic cell transplantation in children was quantitatively tracked in the study by means of TCR repertoire profiling. What the authors observed across the whole study: Over subsequent months, a decline in hyperexpanded clone frequencies was noted, and after one year, T-cell counts and TCRbeta diversity were mostly ascribed to newly produced T cells. The apparently early recovery of alphabetaT-cell counts about two months after transplant reportedly depended on only several hundred rapidly expanded clones that came from non-depleted graft cells. In some patients, the high TCRbeta diversity seen at day 60 was put down to recipient T cells and intrathymic progenitors that had survived conditioning.

The protocol used for the library was PCR. The instrument was an Illumina HiSeq 2500. TCR library preparation used molecular barcoding, with unique molecular identifiers applied to normalize quantification of the TCRbeta repertoire. TCRdb reanalyzed the raw reads on its own, using fastp at Q25 for trimming and MiXCR for clone calling, and kept in-frame beta chains. Every CDR3 protein is listed once, alongside the most common genes and DNA of its rows. This sample lists more than 300,000 distinct CDR3 sequences; under 20% were detected once. The ten biggest clones cover 35% to 50% of the sample. This sample's treatment or condition label indicates: allogeneic hematopoietic cell transplantation with graft depleted of TCRalphabeta T cells and CD19 B cells. The transplant recipients were children given TCRalphabeta/CD19-depleted allogeneic hematopoietic cell grafts. From a lookup of the germline V gene, CDR1 and CDR2 are MNHEY and SVGEGT. Reading from cysteine to phenylalanine, the CDR3 counts 21 amino acids. Just CDR3 DNA is preserved here, 63 bases in frame from base 1. Relative to germline, V is 2 bases shorter and J is 0 bases shorter, with 26 bases between their ends.

Remarks on this clonotype: Which antigen it targets is not known. No much larger clonotype is one base removed from it; base qualities were not supplied.

The V gene is TRBV6-2 or TRBV6-3 and the J gene is TRBJ2-1; TRBD1 is possibly the D segment (6 matching bases). The clonotype comes from a male patient between 2 and 15 years old who had a stem cell transplant for acute lymphoblastic leukemia, so the T cells may come from the graft donor. The specimen was PBMCs, mostly from graft donor cells, collected 360 days after TCRalphabeta/CD19-depleted stem cell transplant. The CDR3 region: CASSYVSRTASFTSSYNEQFF. In nucleotide form, the sequence is TGTGCCAGCAGTTACGTGTCCAGGACAGCGTCGTTCACTAGCTCCTACAATGAGCAGTTCTTC.